These T cell receptor beta chains were read from a single sample in a study of shared clonotypes between healthy human individuals. The data were produced by immunoSEQ multiplex PCR, yet TCRdb's version contains in-frame clones alone and is incomplete. The table lists some 2.3 million clones, more than 80% of them singletons. Material for sequencing was naive CD4+ T cells from PBMCs. The origin of the receptors is a man aged 18 to 35 in good health. Some clones in this sample may be carry-over from other donors' samples. CDR3s include the opening cysteine and the closing phenylalanine or tryptophan. The D gene is left open where the match is weak. The size entry is marked missing in some rows and otherwise reads once, few, many or a size class.

clone_size,d_call,j_call,v_call,cdr3_aa,cdr3_nt
few,NA,TRBJ1-5,TRBV9,CASSLRSDQPQHF,TGTGCCAGCAGCCTGCGATCCGATCAGCCCCAGCATTTT
NA,NA,TRBJ1-1,TRBV18,CASSPMMDPGGTEAFF,TGTGCCAGCTCACCCATGATGGACCCCGGTGGAACTGAAGCTTTCTTT
once,NA,TRBJ2-3,TRBV5-6,CASSLPRSSTDTQYF,TGTGCCAGCAGCCTACCCCGTTCTAGCACAGATACGCAGTATTTT
once,NA,TRBJ2-1,TRBV28,CASSLFGGHGQFF,TGTGCCAGCAGTTTATTCGGGGGGCATGGGCAGTTCTTC
NA,TRBD2,TRBJ2-3,TRBV11-2,CASSPTSGAITDTQYF,TGTGCCAGCAGCCCGACTAGCGGGGCTATCACAGATACGCAGTATTTT
NA,NA,TRBJ2-7,TRBV28,CASSPFGQTYEQYF,TGTGCCAGCAGTCCATTCGGACAGACCTACGAGCAGTACTTC
NA,TRBD2,TRBJ2-3,TRBV10-3,CAISDGSGSRFSTDTQYF,TGTGCCATCAGTGACGGTAGCGGGAGCCGATTCAGCACAGATACGCAGTATTTT
NA,TRBD2,TRBJ2-7,TRBV7-3,CAGSLGPGRDEQYF,TGTGCCGGCAGCCTCGGGCCAGGGAGGGACGAGCAGTACTTC
NA,NA,TRBJ1-2,TRBV28,CASSSVGRFGYTF,TGTGCCAGCAGTTCCGTCGGACGTTTTGGCTACACCTTC
NA,TRBD1,TRBJ1-3,TRBV6-1,CASSTFGTGGNTIYF,TGTGCCAGCAGTACATTTGGGACAGGGGGAAACACCATATATTTT
NA,TRBD1,TRBJ1-5,TRBV6-1,CASSTQGAYQPQHF,TGTGCCAGCAGTACACAGGGGGCCTATCAGCCCCAGCATTTT
NA,TRBD1,TRBJ2-7,TRBV7-6,CASSETGGAPYEQYF,TGTGCCAGCAGCGAGACAGGGGGTGCCCCCTACGAGCAGTACTTC
NA,NA,TRBJ1-1,TRBV2,CASSKQRNTEAFF,TGTGCCAGCAGCAAACAGAGGAACACTGAAGCTTTCTTT
NA,TRBD1,TRBJ2-1,TRBV6-5,CASRKTGAYNEQFF,TGTGCCAGCAGAAAGACAGGGGCCTACAATGAGCAGTTCTTC
NA,TRBD2,TRBJ2-1,TRBV27,CASKTSGSGYNEQFF,TGTGCCAGCAAAACTAGCGGGAGTGGGTATAATGAGCAGTTCTTC
NA,NA,TRBJ1-5,TRBV6-5,CASRTTGPNQPQHF,TGTGCCAGCAGAACCACAGGTCCCAATCAGCCCCAGCATTTT
once,NA,TRBJ2-2,TRBV28,CACRGGTGELFF,TGTGCCTGCAGGGGGGGCACCGGGGAGCTGTTTTTT
few,NA,TRBJ1-5,TRBV4-1,CASSQGGANQPQHF,TGCGCCAGCAGCCAAGGTGGGGCAAATCAGCCCCAGCATTTT
NA,TRBD1,TRBJ1-1,TRBV29-1,CSVGQGNTEAFF,TGCAGCGTTGGACAGGGGAACACTGAAGCTTTCTTT
NA,NA,TRBJ1-1,TRBV6-1,CASEPTVRDTEAFF,TGTGCCAGCGAACCCACGGTGAGGGACACTGAAGCTTTCTTT
NA,NA,TRBJ1-5,TRBV19,CASSILDSSYQPQHF,TGTGCCAGTAGTATTTTGGACAGCAGCTATCAGCCCCAGCATTTT
NA,NA,TRBJ2-2,TRBV5-1,CASSWPPGELFF,TGCGCCAGCAGCTGGCCCCCCGGGGAGCTGTTTTTT
once,NA,TRBJ2-7,TRBV6-5,CASTQGYEQYF,TGTGCCAGCACCCAGGGCTACGAGCAGTACTTC
NA,TRBD1,TRBJ2-4,TRBV9,CASRTTGGRNIQYF,TGTGCCAGCAGGACCACAGGGGGGAGAAACATTCAGTACTTC
once,TRBD1,TRBJ2-2,TRBV2,CASIANPGGTGELFF,TGTGCCAGCATCGCCAACCCAGGGGGTACCGGGGAGCTGTTTTTT